A single TCR beta chain is shown here with its context. The data derive from a study of blood T cells in healthy people across ages. Study context: Per two T cells, template switching captured roughly one barcoded beta molecule.

Alongside a J-beta primer mix, a sample-barcoded 5' primer served in a second PCR lasting roughly 6 to 11 cycles. TCRdb processed the 5' RACE reads anew with MiXCR; each CDR3 protein has one entry. The table has around 900,000 distinct CDR3 sequences, 51% seen once. The material sequenced was blood. This TCR was recovered from an older woman in good health.

In DNA, the CDR3 is TGTGCCAGCAGCTTAGCGACAGCGGGGCTACAAGAGACCCAGTACTTC. Protein: CASSLATAGLQETQYF. The rearrangement uses TRBV13 and TRBJ2-5, with 7 bases lining up with TRBD2. CDR1 is PRHDT and CDR2 is FYEKMQ in the germline V gene (reference sequence). The trim removed 1 base at V and 2 bases at J, leaving 7 bases unmatched. The CDR3 length is 16 residues. Using reference TRBV13 and TRBJ2-5 for the parts outside the CDR3, the full variable domain is AAGVIQSPRHLIKEKRETATLKCYPIPRHDTVYWYQQGPGQDPQFLISFYEKMQSDKGSIPDRFSAQQFSDYHSELNMSSLELGDSALYFCASSLATAGLQETQYFGPGTRLLVL.